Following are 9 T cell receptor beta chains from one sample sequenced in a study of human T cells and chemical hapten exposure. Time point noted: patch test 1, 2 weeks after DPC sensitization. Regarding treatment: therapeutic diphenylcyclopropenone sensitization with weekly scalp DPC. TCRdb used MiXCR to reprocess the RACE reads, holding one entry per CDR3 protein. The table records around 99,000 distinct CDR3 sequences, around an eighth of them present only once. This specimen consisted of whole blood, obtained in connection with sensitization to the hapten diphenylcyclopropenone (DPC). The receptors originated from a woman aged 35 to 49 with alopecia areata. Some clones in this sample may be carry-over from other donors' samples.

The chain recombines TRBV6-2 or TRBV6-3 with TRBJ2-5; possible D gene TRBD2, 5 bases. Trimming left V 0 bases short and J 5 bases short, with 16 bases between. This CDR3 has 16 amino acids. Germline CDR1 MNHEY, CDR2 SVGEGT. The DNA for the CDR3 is TGTGCCAGCAGTTACTCCGCGGACTTAAACCGGGAGACCCAGTACTTC. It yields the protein CASSYSADLNRETQYF.

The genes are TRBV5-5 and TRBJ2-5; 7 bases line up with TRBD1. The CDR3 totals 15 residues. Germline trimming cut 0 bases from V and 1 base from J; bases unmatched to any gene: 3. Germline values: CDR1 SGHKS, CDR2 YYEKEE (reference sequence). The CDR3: CASSLEGQVQETQYF. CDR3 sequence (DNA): TGTGCCAGCAGCTTGGAAGGACAGGTCCAAGAGACCCAGTACTTC.

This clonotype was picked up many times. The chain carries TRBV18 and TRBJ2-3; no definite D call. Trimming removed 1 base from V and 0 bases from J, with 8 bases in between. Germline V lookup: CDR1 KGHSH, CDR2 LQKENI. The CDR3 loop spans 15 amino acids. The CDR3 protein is CASSPQVISTDTQYF. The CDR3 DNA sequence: TGTGCCAGCTCACCACAGGTTATTAGCACAGATACGCAGTATTTT.

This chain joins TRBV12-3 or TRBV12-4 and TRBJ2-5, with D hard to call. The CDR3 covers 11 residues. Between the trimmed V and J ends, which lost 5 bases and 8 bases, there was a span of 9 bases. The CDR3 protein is CASSRGTTQYF. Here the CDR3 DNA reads TGTGCCAGCAGTCGTGGAACTACCCAGTACTTC.

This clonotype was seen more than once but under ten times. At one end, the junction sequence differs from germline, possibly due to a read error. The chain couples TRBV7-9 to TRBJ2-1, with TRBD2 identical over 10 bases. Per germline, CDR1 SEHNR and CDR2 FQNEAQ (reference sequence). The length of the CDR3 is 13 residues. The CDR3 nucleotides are TGTGCCAGCAGGTTAGCGGGAGGTATTGAGCAGTTCTTC. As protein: CASRLAGGIEQFF.

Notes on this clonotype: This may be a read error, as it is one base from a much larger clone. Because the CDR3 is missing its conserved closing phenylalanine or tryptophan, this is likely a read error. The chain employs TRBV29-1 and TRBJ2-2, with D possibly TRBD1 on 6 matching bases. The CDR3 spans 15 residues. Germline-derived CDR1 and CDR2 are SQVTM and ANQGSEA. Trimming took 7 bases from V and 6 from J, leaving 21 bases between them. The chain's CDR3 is CSALRVQGTPGELFC. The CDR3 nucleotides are TGCAGCGCTTTGAGAGTTCAGGGGACCCCCGGGGAGCTGTTTTGT.

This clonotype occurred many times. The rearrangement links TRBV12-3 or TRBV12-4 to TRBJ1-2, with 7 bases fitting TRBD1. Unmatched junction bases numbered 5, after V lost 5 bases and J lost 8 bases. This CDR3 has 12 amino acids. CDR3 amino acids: CASSAGGQGYTF. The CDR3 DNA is TGTGCCAGCAGTGCAGGGGGTCAGGGCTACACCTTC.

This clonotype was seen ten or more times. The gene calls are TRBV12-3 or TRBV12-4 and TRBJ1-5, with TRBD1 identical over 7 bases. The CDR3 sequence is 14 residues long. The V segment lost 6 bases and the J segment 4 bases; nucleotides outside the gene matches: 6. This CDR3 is CASRMGTVNQPQHF. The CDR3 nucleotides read TGTGCCAGCAGGATGGGGACAGTGAATCAGCCCCAGCATTTT.

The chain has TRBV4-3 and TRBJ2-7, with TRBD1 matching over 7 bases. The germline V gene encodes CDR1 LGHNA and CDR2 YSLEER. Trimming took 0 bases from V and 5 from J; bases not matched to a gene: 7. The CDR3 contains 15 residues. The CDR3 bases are TGCGCCAGCAGCCAAGATAGACAGGGCCCGGACGAGCAGTACTTC. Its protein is CASSQDRQGPDEQYF.